These 18 T cell receptor beta chains share one sample of origin, sequenced in a study of blood T cell repertoires in COVID-19 (dated by TCRdb to the early 2020s). Library method: the immunoSEQ multiplex PCR assay. TCRdb's version of the immuneACCESS table is confined to in-frame rearrangements and falls short of the full clone set. An unresolved V gene accounts for under half of the shortfall where checked; the remainder is of unknown origin. The sample table holds some 250,000 clones, of which 86% were seen once. The biggest ten clones account for less than 15% of the sample. The sequencing input was peripheral blood. The receptors shown here come from a woman aged 25 to 39 with COVID-19, enrolled during active disease.

V gene TRBV27 combines with J gene TRBJ1-1; 8 nucleotides match TRBD1. With 3 bases clipped from V and 0 bases from J, the junction kept 3 bases outside the gene matches. The CDR3 is 15 amino acids. CDR1 is MNHEY, CDR2 SMNVEV, per germline (reference sequence). The CDR3: CASSFGQGLNTEAFF. The DNA of the CDR3 is TGTGCCAGCAGTTTCGGACAGGGTTTGAACACTGAAGCTTTCTTT.

This chain uses TRBV19 with TRBJ2-3; 9 nucleotides agree with TRBD1. Germline V CDR1 and CDR2: LNHDA, SQIVND (reference sequence). This CDR3 has 12 amino acids. V lost 6 bases to trimming and J lost 8 bases; unmatched junction nucleotides: 3. The CDR3 sequence is CASSDRGGTQYF. The CDR3 region has the DNA TGTGCCAGTAGCGACAGGGGGGGTACGCAGTATTTT.

This clone was seen just once. V and J are TRBV28 and TRBJ1-2, with 9 bases lining up with TRBD1. The germline V gene has CDR1 MDHEN and CDR2 SYDVKM. The CDR3 has 16 residues. Trimming cost V 3 bases and J 6 bases; bases outside gene matches: 11. The CDR3 spells CASSFPGQGGRDGYTF. For the CDR3, the DNA is TGTGCCAGCAGTTTCCCGGGACAGGGAGGGAGGGATGGCTACACCTTC.

Comments on this clone: This CDR3 is also generated by other DNA sequences in the sample. The chain links TRBV30 to TRBJ1-1, with a weak D call TRBD1 (6 bases). The CDR3 has 13 amino acids. Trimming pared 0 bases from V and 5 bases from J, leaving 10 bases between. CDR1 and CDR2 from the germline V gene are GTSNPN and SVGIG (reference sequence). CDR3 amino acids: CAWSVQGLTEAFF. CDR3 coding DNA: TGTGCCTGGAGTGTACAGGGATTAACTGAAGCTTTCTTT.

The count of this clone is one. The chain couples TRBV6-5 to TRBJ2-5; TRBD1 matches 11 bases. This CDR3 comprises 15 residues. After removal of 5 bases from V and 4 bases from J, the junction contained 6 bases not matched to a gene. Germline V gene data show CDR1 as MNHEY and CDR2 as SVGAGI. CDR3 in amino acids: CASSPIGTGGETQYF. The DNA of the CDR3 is TGTGCCAGCAGTCCAATAGGGACAGGGGGAGAGACCCAGTACTTC.

The chain carries TRBV7-9 and TRBJ1-5, with TRBD1 matching 7 bases. Germline CDR1 SEHNR, CDR2 FQNEAQ (reference sequence). This CDR3 comprises 13 residues. The J segment lost 11 bases and the V segment lost 1 base, leaving 5 bases of the junction unmatched. CDR3 sequence: CASSLVDRTTQHF. In DNA, the CDR3 is TGTGCCAGCAGCTTAGTGGACAGGACCACCCAGCATTTT.

V and J are TRBV18 and TRBJ2-1; D may be TRBD2 (6 bases). Germline assignment: CDR1 KGHSH and CDR2 LQKENI. The CDR3 is 13 residues long. The ends were cut back, 6 bases at V and 10 bases at J, with 16 bases in the middle. Here the CDR3 reads CASSLRRGEEQFF. DNA for the CDR3: TGTGCCAGCTCTCTCCGCCGCGGGGAGGAGCAGTTCTTC. Using reference TRBV18 and TRBJ2-1 for the parts outside the CDR3, the full variable domain is NAGVMQNPRHLVRRRGQEARLRCSPMKGHSHVYWYRQLPEEGLKFMVYLQKENIIDESGMPKERFSAEFPKEGPSILRIQQVVRGDSAAYFCASSLRRGEEQFFGPGTRLTVL.

Written as DNA, the CDR3 is TGTGCCAGCAGTTACTCGCCGGCAGGTACCTACGAGCAGTACTTC. It translates to CASSYSPAGTYEQYF. The chain is built from TRBV6-5 and TRBJ2-7, with D unclear. In germline, CDR1 is MNHEY, CDR2 SVGAGI. V was cut by 0 bases and J by 2 bases, with 11 bases left in between. This CDR3 comprises 15 residues.

CDR3 in amino acids: CASSLPLAGGGDTQYF. DNA for the CDR3: TGTGCCAGCAGCCTCCCCCTAGCGGGGGGAGGTGATACGCAGTATTTT. V is TRBV7-9 and J is TRBJ2-3, with 11 nucleotides matching TRBD2. Germline CDR1 reads SEHNR; CDR2 reads FQNEAQ (reference sequence). V shed 5 bases and J 6 bases; nucleotides not matched to a gene: 10. This CDR3 region has 16 residues.

This rearrangement joins TRBV3-1 (or the pseudogene TRBV3-2) to TRBJ1-2; the D gene is possibly TRBD1 (5 bases). The CDR3 extends over 15 amino acids. Germline V lookup: CDR1 LGHDT, CDR2 YNNKEL (reference sequence). Trimming took off 2 bases at V and 8 bases at J, with 18 bases between the two ends. The CDR3 sequence is CASSQLLGSWGGYTF. The CDR3 DNA is TGTGCCAGCAGCCAACTCCTTGGAAGTTGGGGCGGCTACACCTTC.

This chain connects TRBV24-1 to TRBJ2-1, with TRBD2 matching over 14 bases. The V segment lost 7 bases and the J segment 7 bases; nucleotides outside the gene matches: 8. Germline CDR1 and CDR2: KGHDR and SFDVKD. CDR3 length: 16 amino acids. The CDR3 DNA is TGTGCCACCAGCGCGGGACTAGCGGGGGCAGGTAATGAGCAGTTCTTC. Residues: CATSAGLAGAGNEQFF.

The gene calls are TRBV5-4 and TRBJ2-3, with D hard to call. CDR3 size: 15 residues. V lost 1 base and J 2 bases, leaving 11 bases between the germline ends. Germline V gene data show CDR1 as SGHNT and CDR2 as YYREEE (reference sequence). The CDR3 here is CASSLRSLHTDTQYF. For the CDR3, the DNA is TGTGCCAGCAGCTTGAGATCCTTACACACAGATACGCAGTATTTT.

V is TRBV7-7 and J is TRBJ2-7; 8 bases line up with TRBD2. CDR1 SSHAT and CDR2 FNYEAQ come from the germline V gene (reference sequence). V was pared by 1 base and J by 6 bases, with 11 bases of the junction left unmatched. The CDR3 runs to 16 residues. CDR3 nucleotide sequence: TGTGCCAGCAGCTTAGAGGATGGGGAGCGGGGGTGCGAGCAGTACTTC. This gives the protein CASSLEDGERGCEQYF.

The J gene is TRBJ1-3, the V gene TRBV7-9, with 8 bases that match TRBD1. CDR3 length: 16 amino acids. With 5 bases clipped from V and 2 bases from J, the junction kept 8 bases outside the gene matches. Germline V gene sequence: CDR1 SEHNR, CDR2 FQNEAQ (reference sequence). The CDR3 spells CASSRDLTGAGNTIYF. The DNA of the CDR3 is TGTGCCAGCAGCCGAGATCTGACAGGGGCTGGAAACACCATATATTTT.

V usage is TRBV4-1 and J usage is TRBJ2-3, with D unresolved. V lost 0 bases and J lost 0, with 7 bases in between. Germline-derived CDR1 and CDR2 are MGHRA and YSYEKL. The CDR3 runs to 15 residues. CDR3 nucleotide sequence: TGCGCCAGCAGCCAAGAGTGGAGAAGCACAGATACGCAGTATTTT. It specifies CASSQEWRSTDTQYF.

The rearrangement links TRBV6-2 or TRBV6-3 to TRBJ2-3; 9 nucleotides match TRBD2. The CDR3 spans 17 residues. The germline V gene encodes CDR1 MNHEY and CDR2 SVGEGT. With V trimmed by 5 bases and J by 3 bases, 12 bases remained unmatched. This CDR3 is CASSPREVRGGTDTQYF. The CDR3 DNA reads as TGTGCCAGCAGTCCGAGGGAAGTGCGGGGGGGTACAGATACGCAGTATTTT.

V and J are TRBV15 and TRBJ1-1, with TRBD1 matching 10 bases. The J segment lost 0 bases and the V segment lost 5 bases, leaving 6 bases of the junction unmatched. This CDR3 is 16 amino acids long. CDR1 LNHNV and CDR2 YYDKDF come from the germline V gene (reference sequence). CDR3 sequence: CATSPTGGHMNTEAFF. CDR3 bases: TGTGCCACCAGCCCGACAGGGGGCCACATGAACACTGAAGCTTTCTTT.

This rearrangement joins TRBV6-5 to TRBJ2-7; D is possibly TRBD2 (7 bases). The V and J ends lost 8 bases and 7 bases respectively, with 12 bases between them. Germline assignment: CDR1 MNHEY and CDR2 SVGAGI. There are 11 residues in the CDR3. CDR3 region: CASLRGGEQYF. In nucleotides, the CDR3 is TGTGCCAGCCTTAGGGGGGGAGAGCAGTACTTC.